This note documents a single T cell receptor beta chain sequence. As yet, its antigen is unknown. The data were taken from a study of cytomegalovirus exposure and HLA in healthy donors. Study outcomes and limitations: Accurate prediction of HLA-A and HLA-B alleles (for most subjects) was reportedly achieved from TCR beta sequences. In a later analysis, specific HLA alleles were associated with 15,000 to 20,000 TCR beta sequences at a 0.05 false discovery rate.

The germline CDR1 and CDR2 sequences are SGHTA and FQGNSA. The CDR3 extends over 12 amino acids. V shed 5 bases and J shed 6 bases, with 11 bases lying between them. Researchers ran the PCR with 60 Vbeta and 13 Jbeta primers. How the authors handled the data: There were around 80 million unique TCR beta chains by a later count, and around 10 million of them were shared. Data came from immunoSEQ multiplex PCR; TCRdb stores just in-frame clones and leaves some out. The V and J calls and clone size are taken from that table; D and trimming were inferred from the DNA. The sample holds 120,000 or so clones, around three quarters seen once.

The receptor comes from a man in his forties in good health and CMV-seronegative. Sequenced: PBMCs. The V and J genes are TRBV7-2 and TRBJ2-7; no clear D. The CDR3 loop is CASSASMVEQYF. CDR3 sequence (DNA): TGTGCCAGCAGCGCCTCTATGGTCGAGCAGTACTTC.